This entry is about one T cell receptor (beta chain). Its cognate antigen is unknown. The sample is drawn from a study of T cell repertoires in cytomegalovirus infection. Study background: Carrying CMV and the relevant HLA type showed in public TCR beta signatures.

Using its own MiXCR run on the reads, TCRdb lists one record per CDR3 protein. The sample has some 500,000 distinct CDR3 sequences, over 35% seen once. The CDR3 length is 13 residues. Germline V gives CDR1 ENHRY, CDR2 SYGVKD. V gave up 0 bases and J gave up 8 bases, with 10 bases separating them. The study, taken as a whole, reports: Cumulative frequency of public TCR beta families picked out carriers of CMV plus the relevant HLA.

This receptor was obtained from a human donor in good health (CMV status not recorded). Some clones in this sample may be carry-over from other donors' samples. This chain links TRBV10-3 with TRBJ1-2, with D possibly being TRBD1 (5 bases). The sample in question was cultured PBMCs, obtained from culture after CMV antigen stimulation. The CDR3 reads CAISESGEEGYTF. The CDR3 DNA sequence: TGTGCCATCAGTGAGTCAGGGGAGGAGGGCTACACCTTC.